This T cell receptor (beta chain) comes out of a study of T-cell reconstitution after alpha-beta-depleted transplantation in children. Unique molecular identifiers featured in how the TCRbeta library was prepared. Via MiXCR, TCRdb re-called the PCR reads, giving one row per CDR3 protein. The sample lists about 300,000 distinct CDR3 sequences, over 7% seen once, with around 10% in the top ten. The length of the CDR3 is 14 residues. V was pared by 3 bases and J by 10 bases, with 15 bases between. The germline gives CDR1 MDHEN, CDR2 SYDVKM. This clonotype was seen many times. Its cognate antigen is unknown. Whole-study findings and limits: As was reported, about two months after transplant, alpha-beta T cells came from several hundred expanded graft clones. Fresh T-cell production supplied most of the T-cell counts and diversity seen one year after transplant.

Sample: peripheral blood, taken 360 days after TCRalphabeta/CD19-depleted stem cell transplant. The sequence derives from a female patient aged 2 to 10 who had a stem cell transplant for Fanconi anemia, so the T cells may come from the graft donor. The V gene is TRBV28, the J gene TRBJ1-4; no clear D gene. For the CDR3, the DNA is TGTGCCAGCAGTTTTAAAATACTCCGCCCAAAACTGTTTTTT. Its translation: CASSFKILRPKLFF.